The 7 T cell receptor beta chains presented below share a single source sample, sequenced in a study of human T cells and chemical hapten exposure. TCRdb redid the calling of the RACE reads with MiXCR, one entry per CDR3 protein. The sample contains about 85,000 distinct CDR3 sequences, around 10% of which appear only once. Specified time point: patch test 2, 6 weeks after DPC sensitization. Stated treatment: therapeutic diphenylcyclopropenone sensitization with weekly scalp DPC. The sequencing here drew on whole blood, taken in connection with sensitization to the hapten diphenylcyclopropenone (DPC). These receptors were taken from a man aged 18-30 years with alopecia areata. Some clones in this sample may be carry-over from other donors' samples.

This clonotype was seen a few times. J is TRBJ2-3 and V is TRBV4-3; D possibly corresponds to TRBD1 (6 bases). Germline assignment: CDR1 LGHNA and CDR2 YSLEER. Trimming left V 0 bases short and J 5 bases short, with 15 bases between. The length of the CDR3 is 16 residues. The CDR3 DNA sequence: TGCGCCAGCAGCCAAGATATGGGGGCAGGGGAAGATACGCAGTATTTT. Residues: CASSQDMGAGEDTQYF.

The chain employs TRBV7-8 and TRBJ2-7; TRBD1 is a possible D gene (6 bases). Germline V gives CDR1 SGHVS, CDR2 FQNEAQ. V gave up 0 bases and J gave up 6 bases, with 12 bases separating them. The CDR3 spans 14 residues. As DNA, the CDR3 is TGTGCCAGCAGCTTAGCATCCAGGGGTAGCGAGCAGTACTTC. Its translation: CASSLASRGSEQYF.

This clonotype was recorded at least ten times. V and J are TRBV20-1 and TRBJ2-3, with TRBD2 as a possible D gene (5 bases). V shed 0 bases and J shed 1 base, with 8 bases lying between them. The CDR3 extends over 14 amino acids. The germline CDR1 and CDR2 sequences are DFQATT and SNEGSKA (reference sequence). The CDR3 bases are TGCAGTGCTAGAGATTTGGAGGGCACAGATACGCAGTATTTT. Its protein is CSARDLEGTDTQYF.

This clonotype has only a few counts. The chain has TRBV12-3 or TRBV12-4 and TRBJ1-6; no firm D call. The V gene lost 2 bases and the J gene lost 9 bases, with 11 bases spanning the gap. CDR3 length: 14 amino acids. The CDR3 spells CASSLIGVGSPLHF. CDR3 DNA: TGTGCCAGCAGTTTAATCGGGGTTGGTTCACCCCTCCACTTT.

This clonotype was seen ten or more times. This CDR3 is CASSPERRDNSPLHF. The CDR3 nucleotides are TGTGCCAGCTCACCGGAGAGGAGAGATAATTCACCCCTCCACTTT. V gene TRBV18 combines with J gene TRBJ1-6, with D unresolved. V was cut by 3 bases and J by 5 bases, with 11 bases left in between. This CDR3 spans 15 amino acids. Germline V lookup: CDR1 KGHSH, CDR2 LQKENI.

The chain joins TRBV18 to TRBJ1-2; D is perhaps TRBD1 (6 bases). CDR3 length equals 15 residues. Germline values: CDR1 KGHSH, CDR2 LQKENI. V was pared by 1 base and J by 0 bases, with 9 bases between. CDR3: CASSPLGQPNYGYTF. The CDR3 nucleotides read TGTGCCAGCTCACCACTCGGACAGCCTAACTATGGCTACACCTTC.

The V and J genes are TRBV7-8 and TRBJ1-1; 7 nucleotides match TRBD1. From germline, CDR1 is SGHVS and CDR2 FQNEAQ. V lost 1 base and J lost 5; bases outside the gene matches: 7. The CDR3 has 15 residues. CDR3 DNA: TGTGCCAGCAGCTTAGGACAGGGTGGCAAGACTGAAGCTTTCTTT. It translates to CASSLGQGGKTEAFF.